This passage covers 17 T cell receptor beta chains from one sample sequenced in a study of blood T cells in healthy people across ages. Alongside a J-beta primer mix, a sample-barcoded 5' primer served in a second PCR lasting about 6 to 11 cycles. Each CDR3 protein gets one entry after TCRdb re-called the 5' RACE reads with MiXCR. The sample shows 1.5 million to 2 million distinct CDR3 sequences, about 39% of them seen only once. The sample taken for sequencing was blood. The source of these receptors is a human donor in good health.

As concerns this clonotype: The junction departs from germline at one end; a sequencing error may be responsible. V usage is TRBV7-9 and J usage is TRBJ1-2; TRBD1 is a possible D gene (6 bases). Germline V gene data show CDR1 as SEHNR and CDR2 as FQNEAQ (reference sequence). The CDR3 extends over 12 amino acids. The CDR3 bases are TGTGTCAGCAGCTTAGGGGGTATTGGCTACACCTTC. Its translation: CVSSLGGIGYTF.

A word on this clonotype: Mismatch with germline at one junction end may stem from a read error. The chain is built from TRBV7-9 and TRBJ1-4, with 7 bases aligning to TRBD1. The V gene's germline CDR1 is SEHNR and CDR2 FQNEAQ (reference sequence). The CDR3 is made up of 16 amino acids. In nucleotides, the CDR3 is TGTGCCGGCAGCCCCGACTGGGGCAGGGGGATGGAGAAACGGTTTTTT. Translation gives CAGSPDWGRGMEKRFF. Drawing the rest from reference TRBV7-9 and TRBJ1-4, the complete variable domain is DTGVSQNPRHKITKRGQNVTFRCDPISEHNRLYWYRQTLGQGPEFLTYFQNEAQLEKSRLLSDRFSAERPKGSFSTLEIQRTEQGDSAMYLCAGSPDWGRGMEKRFFGSGTQLSVL.

This clonotype has only a few counts. This chain links TRBV6-5 with TRBJ2-1; 9 bases agree with TRBD2. The CDR3 runs 14 residues. Germline trimming cut 3 bases from V and 8 bases from J; bases unmatched to any gene: 5. Per germline, CDR1 MNHEY and CDR2 SVGAGI. The CDR3: CASSYGRGGDEQFF. CDR3 in DNA: TGTGCCAGCAGTTATGGGCGGGGGGGCGATGAGCAGTTCTTC.

The chain recombines TRBV6-2 or TRBV6-3 with TRBJ2-3, with D possibly being TRBD1 or TRBD2 (5 bases each). The CDR3 runs to 15 residues. Between the trimmed V and J ends, which lost 6 bases and 4 bases, there was a span of 17 bases. In germline, CDR1 is MNHEY, CDR2 SVGEGT. The CDR3 nucleotides are TGTGCCAGCAGCAAAGAACCCGGGACCGCAGATACGCAGTATTTT. This gives the protein CASSKEPGTADTQYF.

This clonotype has only a few counts. The V gene is TRBV3-1, the J gene TRBJ1-2; D not certain. The CDR3 loop spans 12 amino acids. V dropped 1 base and J dropped 6 bases, with 6 bases sitting between them. The V gene's germline CDR1 is LGHDT and CDR2 YNNKEL (reference sequence). The CDR3 nucleotides are TGTGCCAGCAGCCAAGGGATAGATGGCTACACCTTC. This encodes CASSQGIDGYTF.

The J gene is TRBJ2-1, the V gene TRBV7-9; the D gene could be TRBD1 or TRBD2 (5 bases each). Germline CDR1 and CDR2: SEHNR and FQNEAQ (reference sequence). V was clipped by 5 bases and J by 4 bases, with 24 bases between them. The CDR3 loop spans 18 amino acids. CDR3 protein: CASSPPGLRGTPYNEQFF. As DNA, the CDR3 is TGTGCCAGCAGCCCCCCGGGTCTAAGAGGGACCCCATACAATGAGCAGTTCTTC.

This chain connects TRBV7-8 to TRBJ2-4, with no clear D. The J call may be incorrect, as the DNA end agrees better with TRBJ2-7. The CDR3 runs 12 residues. CDR1 is SGHVS, CDR2 FQNEAQ, per germline. In nucleotides, the CDR3 is TGTGCCTCGCTTGGGCCCCTAAACGAGCAGTACTTC. Protein product: CASLGPLNEQYF.

This clonotype was seen more than once but under ten times. The rearrangement joins TRBV4-2 to TRBJ1-2; 7 bases line up with TRBD1. Germline CDR1 is LGHNA and CDR2 is YNFKEQ. J was trimmed by 8 bases and V by 4 bases; bases with no gene match: 13. CDR3 size: 15 residues. The CDR3 DNA follows: TGTGCCAGCAGCCGGTTGGGGCAGGGGGATGGAGGCTACACCTTC. As protein: CASSRLGQGDGGYTF.

This clonotype showed up just a few times. The V and J genes are TRBV5-1 and TRBJ2-1; TRBD1 might be the D (5 bases). The V end was cut by 6 bases, the J end by 1 base, with 14 bases between. The CDR3 totals 15 residues. The germline gives CDR1 SGHRS, CDR2 YFSETQ. This chain's CDR3 is CASKPQGISYNEQFF. The CDR3 DNA reads TGCGCCAGCAAACCCCAGGGTATTTCCTACAATGAGCAGTTCTTC.

The chain is built from TRBV20-1 and TRBJ2-1; 12 bases align to TRBD2. The germline CDR1 and CDR2 sequences are DFQATT and SNEGSKA (reference sequence). The CDR3 length is 15 residues. Trimming took 2 bases from V and 5 from J; bases not matched to a gene: 4. The CDR3 DNA reads as TGCAGTGCTAGACTAGCGGGGGGGCCCCACAATGAGCAGTTCTTC. Translated: CSARLAGGPHNEQFF.

The CDR3 DNA reads as TGTGCCAGCAGCAAAGAGGGACAGGGAGGTTTGAGTGAAGCTTTCTTT. Its translation is CASSKEGQGGLSEAFF. The chain is built from TRBV21-1 and TRBJ1-1; TRBD1, the D gene given by the table, was not confirmed from the DNA. TRBV21-1 is an annotated pseudogene. CDR3 length equals 16 residues.

The V call is TRBV7-9, the J call TRBJ2-2; D is undetermined. The CDR3 extends over 17 amino acids. The V end lost 4 bases, the J end lost 3 bases, and 18 bases lay between the germline ends. Per germline, CDR1 SEHNR and CDR2 FQNEAQ (reference sequence). CDR3 amino acids: CASSSTLTGIYTGELFF. For the CDR3, the DNA is TGTGCCAGCAGCTCCACCCTGACTGGAATTTACACCGGGGAGCTGTTTTTT.

This clonotype has only a few counts. The chain is built from TRBV2 and TRBJ1-2; no firm D call. The length of the CDR3 is 8 residues. CDR1 is SNHLY, CDR2 FYNNEI, per germline. V dropped 8 bases and J dropped 8 bases, with 3 bases sitting between them. DNA of the CDR3: TGTGCCAGCGAAGGCTACACCTTC. Translating it yields CASEGYTF.

The chain has TRBV4-2 and TRBJ2-5; D is uncertain. The closer fit of TRBJ2-7 to the DNA end suggests the J call may be wrong. This CDR3 is 15 amino acids long. The germline V gene encodes CDR1 LGHNA and CDR2 YNFKEQ. In DNA form, the CDR3 reads TGTGCCAGCAGCCAAGAGGGTAGATTCGTCCGCGAGCAGTACTTC. Its translation: CASSQEGRFVREQYF.

This clonotype was counted only a few times. The chain combines TRBV5-1 with TRBJ2-4; the match to TRBD1 covers 7 bases. Germline assignment: CDR1 SGHRS and CDR2 YFSETQ. This CDR3 has 17 residues. J lost 2 bases, V lost 2 bases, and 10 bases had no gene match. CDR3 coding DNA: TGCGCCAGCAGCTTACAACCGGGACAGAGCACCAAAAACATTCAGTACTTC. This sequence encodes CASSLQPGQSTKNIQYF.

About this clonotype: Germline is not matched at one junction end, which may reflect a read error. The chain recombines TRBV12-3 or TRBV12-4 with TRBJ1-2; D unresolved. The length of the CDR3 is 14 residues. CDR3 nucleotide sequence: TGTACCAGCAGTTCAGAGACACCTAACTATGGCTACACCTTC. It yields the protein CTSSSETPNYGYTF.

This clonotype was observed a few times. V usage is TRBV7-2 and J usage is TRBJ2-5; D gene ambiguous. Germline CDR1 SGHTA, CDR2 FQGNSA. V was shortened by 5 bases and J by 5 bases, with 15 bases between the two germline ends. The CDR3 sequence is 14 residues long. The CDR3 nucleotides read TGTGCCAGCAGCAAGAGTAGGCTTGGGGAGACCCAGTACTTC. Its translation is CASSKSRLGETQYF.